The table lists the clone carrying this T cell receptor (beta chain) with a few counts. Germline V CDR1 and CDR2: SGHAT, FQNNGV. CDR3 length: 15 amino acids. The V gene lost 5 bases and the J gene lost 2 bases, with 16 bases spanning the gap. The data belong to a study of cytomegalovirus exposure and HLA in healthy donors. A multiplex PCR was run with 60 Vbeta primers and 13 Jbeta primers. Generated by immunoSEQ multiplex PCR, the TCRdb table keeps only in-frame clones and is missing some. This sample has under 170,000 clones, with 75% to 85% found just once. This chain joins TRBV11-2 and TRBJ2-7; possible D gene TRBD2, 6 bases. This TCR was sampled from a human donor in good health. Specimen: PBMCs. The CDR3, as DNA: TGTGCCAGCAGCCCGAGGAGGGTCGAGGCCTACGAGCAGTACTTC. Translated: CASSPRRVEAYEQYF. Full variable domain (missing parts from reference TRBV11-2 and TRBJ2-7): EAGVAQSPRYKIIEKRQSVAFWCNPISGHATLYWYQQILGQGPKLLIQFQNNGVVDDSQLPKDRFSAERLKGVDSTLKIQPAKLEDSAVYLCASSPRRVEAYEQYFGPGTRLTVT.